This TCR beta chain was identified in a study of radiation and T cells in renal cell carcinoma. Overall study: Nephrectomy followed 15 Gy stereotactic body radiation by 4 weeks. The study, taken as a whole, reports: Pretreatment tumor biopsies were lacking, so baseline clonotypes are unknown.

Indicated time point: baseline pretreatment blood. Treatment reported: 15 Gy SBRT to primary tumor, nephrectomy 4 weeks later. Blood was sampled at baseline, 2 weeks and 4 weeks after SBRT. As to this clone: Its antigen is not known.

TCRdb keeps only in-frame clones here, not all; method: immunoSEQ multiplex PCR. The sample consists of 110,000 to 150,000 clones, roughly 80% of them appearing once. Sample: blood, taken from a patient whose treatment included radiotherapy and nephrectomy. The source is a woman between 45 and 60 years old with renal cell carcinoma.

The CDR3 nucleotides are TGTGCCAGCAGCTTAGTTAGTCCGGGACGGACGAAAAGGGATACGCAGTATTTT. It specifies CASSLVSPGRTKRDTQYF. This chain links TRBV7-9 with TRBJ2-3; D could derive from TRBD1 or TRBD2 (5 bases each). The CDR3 sequence is 18 residues long. Trimming stripped 1 base from V and 6 bases from J, with 23 bases between. Germline values: CDR1 SEHNR, CDR2 FQNEAQ (reference sequence).